The clone carrying this T cell receptor (beta chain) came up a few times. What it binds is unknown. The data are from a study of blood T cells in healthy people across ages. Overall study results and limits: Long-lived and aged donors differed, with more naive CD4+ cells and higher diversity in the long-lived.

Per the germline V gene, CDR1 is MNHEY and CDR2 is SVGEGT. The CDR3 length is 13 residues. The V and J ends lost 0 bases and 8 bases respectively, with 10 bases between them. Then a second PCR, running roughly 6 to 11 cycles, was carried out with a sample-barcoded 5' primer and a J-beta primer mix. Every single cDNA molecule received a tag from a template-switch adaptor with 12 random nucleotides. One entry per CDR3 protein, called by TCRdb with MiXCR from the 5' RACE reads. The sample has 1.6 million or so distinct CDR3 sequences, almost 35% seen once; the top ten hold around 10%. Aged about 6 to 90, donors were systemically healthy Caucasians from Russia.

V gene TRBV6-2 or TRBV6-3 combines with J gene TRBJ1-2; unclear D gene. The clonotype originates from a woman aged 25 to 39 in good health. Specimen: blood. Here the CDR3 DNA reads TGTGCCAGCAGTTACTCGGATCTCTGGGGCTACACCTTC. Translation: CASSYSDLWGYTF.